These T cell receptor beta chains were read from a single sample in a study of shared clonotypes between healthy human individuals. Sequenced by immunoSEQ multiplex PCR; TCRdb stores in-frame clones only, minus some. The sample holds 450,000 or so clones, roughly 80% seen once. Source material: PBMCs. The receptors here all came from a woman between 40 and 50 years old in good health. Some clones in this sample may be carry-over from other donors' samples. Each CDR3 is given without its conserved first and last residue.

v_gene	j_gene	CDR3aa
TRBV7-3	TRBJ2-5	ASSSSGELGTYETQY
TRBV6-1	TRBJ2-5	ASTAVQETQY
TRBV7-9	TRBJ1-4	ASSPPGQLEGEKLF
TRBV5-1	TRBJ2-5	ASSSSGAETQY
TRBV7-6	TRBJ2-2	ASSPGQGGTGELF
TRBV9	TRBJ2-1	ASSVASGGYNEQF
TRBV6-5	TRBJ1-2	ASSYSGAGNYGYT
TRBV18	TRBJ2-3	ASSPSGMGGTDTQY
TRBV27	TRBJ1-5	ASSLEGQGNQPQH
TRBV9	TRBJ2-7	ASSPPSASSYEQY
TRBV2	TRBJ2-1	ASSEERREQF
TRBV9	TRBJ2-7	ASSVDGDYEQY
TRBV5-6	TRBJ2-7	ASSRGRNSYEQY
TRBV27	TRBJ1-4	ASSPIQGIPLSKGKLF
TRBV2	TRBJ1-5	ASSGDGQPQH
TRBV4-3	TRBJ2-2	ASSRAMTSSTGELF
TRBV28	TRBJ2-3	ASSFFRGGSTDTQY
TRBV4-2	TRBJ2-5	ASSQVRGGDEETQY
TRBV4-3	TRBJ1-2	ASSQALVTEGAGYGYT
TRBV28	TRBJ1-2	ASGQENYGYT
TRBV5-1	TRBJ1-3	ASSPGTGGINTIY
TRBV9	TRBJ1-2	ASSVGGQNYGYT
TRBV29-1	TRBJ1-1	SVNLDRNTEAF
TRBV5-1	TRBJ2-1	ASSLEYNEQF
TRBV5-1	TRBJ2-7	ASSLASFGGRWLEQY
TRBV18	TRBJ1-1	ASSYDGNTEAF
TRBV7-8	TRBJ1-1	ASSLWGRTNTEAF
TRBV6-1	TRBJ2-1	ATTDRASYNEQF
TRBV9	TRBJ2-1	ASSVGTSNEQF
TRBV5-4	TRBJ2-1	ASSLAPGQGAGEQF
TRBV2	TRBJ1-4	ASEARGEKLF
TRBV5-1	TRBJ2-2	ASSFTSLTANTGELF
TRBV7-2	TRBJ1-2	ASSTGRGQGVYGYT
TRBV5-1	TRBJ2-7	ASSFPDRDEQY
TRBV30	TRBJ2-2	AWRPPRGLAGVKNTGELF
TRBV28	TRBJ2-2	ASSKHPQGFGTGELF
TRBV5-8	TRBJ1-5	ASSLRGYSNQPQH
TRBV29-1	TRBJ2-1	SVGGSGRAIEVNEQF
TRBV4-1	TRBJ2-2	ASSQVGIRERELF
TRBV29-1	TRBJ1-1	SVEGTETEAF
TRBV6-5	TRBJ2-3	ASSTGPPDTQY
TRBV9	TRBJ2-1	ASTKTSGMSYNEQF
TRBV5-1	TRBJ2-7	ASSETPQGSYEQY
TRBV5-5	TRBJ1-3	ASSSGHLSGNTIY
TRBV19	TRBJ2-1	ASSNRQAYNEQF
TRBV29-1	TRBJ2-3	SVRVASTDTQY
TRBV6-5	TRBJ1-4	ASSPPGGDEKLF
TRBV5-1	TRBJ2-1	ASSPPEAGVTYNEQF
TRBV19	TRBJ1-5	ASSTRTGLNQPQH